The entry that follows covers one T cell receptor (beta chain) sequence. These data are taken from a study of OX40 agonist ivuxolimab in advanced cancers. The protocol was immunoSEQ multiplex PCR, while the TCRdb copy is restricted to in-frame clones and leaves out a portion. The sample carries tens of thousands of clones, roughly four fifths recorded once. The clonotype was recovered from an adult with an advanced solid tumor such as melanoma, head and neck, liver or kidney cancer. The sequences come from CD4+ or CD8+ T cells sorted from blood, collected in a trial of the OX40 agonist ivuxolimab.

The CDR3 loop is CASSQGGQGTYEQYF. In DNA form, the CDR3 reads TGTGCCAGCTCACAGGGGGGACAGGGTACCTACGAGCAGTACTTC. The V call is TRBV18, the J call TRBJ2-7, with 9 nucleotides matching TRBD1. Per the germline V gene, CDR1 is KGHSH and CDR2 is LQKENI. The CDR3 consists of 15 residues. The V and J ends lost 4 bases and 2 bases, in that order; junction bases with no gene match: 6.